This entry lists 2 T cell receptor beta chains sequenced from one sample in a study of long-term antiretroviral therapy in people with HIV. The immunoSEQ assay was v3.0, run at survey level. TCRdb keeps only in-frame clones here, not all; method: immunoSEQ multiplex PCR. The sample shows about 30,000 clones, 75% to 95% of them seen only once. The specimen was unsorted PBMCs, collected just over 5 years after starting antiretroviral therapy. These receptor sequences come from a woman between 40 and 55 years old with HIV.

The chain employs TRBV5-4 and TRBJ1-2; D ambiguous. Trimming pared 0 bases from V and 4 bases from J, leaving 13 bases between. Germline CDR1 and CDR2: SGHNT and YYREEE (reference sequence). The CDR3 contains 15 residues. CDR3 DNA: TGTGCCAGCAGCTTGGCCCGCGTCCGGGTCTATGGCTACACCTTC. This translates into CASSLARVRVYGYTF.

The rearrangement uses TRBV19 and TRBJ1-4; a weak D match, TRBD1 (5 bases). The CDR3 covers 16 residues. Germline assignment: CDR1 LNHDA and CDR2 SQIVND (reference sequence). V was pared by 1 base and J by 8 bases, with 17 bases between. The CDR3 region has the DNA TGTGCCAGTAGTATAGGTGGGGCTCGGTACTCGGAAAAACTGTTTTTT. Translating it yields CASSIGGARYSEKLFF. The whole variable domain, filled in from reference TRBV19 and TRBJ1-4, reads DGGITQSPKYLFRKEGQNVTLSCEQNLNHDAMYWYRQDPGQGLRLIYYSQIVNDFQKGDIAEGYSVSREKKESFPLTVTSAQKNPTAFYLCASSIGGARYSEKLFFGSGTQLSVL.